This T cell receptor beta chain was documented in a study of neurological immune-mediated disorders (dated by TCRdb to 2018 to 2020). As for the study more broadly: Using UMI-based sequencing, the study compared peripheral blood TCR-beta repertoires from patients with HTLV-I-associated myelopathy (HAM/TSP), patients with multiple sclerosis, and healthy controls. The roughly 99 TCR-beta libraries covered PBMC samples along with longitudinal samples, technical triplicates, and paired sorted CD4+ and CD8+ T-cell subsets. Longitudinal HAM/TSP and healthy donors had 3 time-points each (roughly 3-40 month intervals). The cohort included some 68 subjects: some 15 with HAM/TSP, some 34 with multiple sclerosis, and 20 or so healthy controls.

Read against the paper, the sample's time point label means: longitudinal time-point 1 (baseline). The healthy controls were volunteers from a blood bank in Maryland, USA. For the unsorted PBMC libraries, 2 million PBMCs were stored in RNAlater at -80 degrees C until RNA extraction and were used to generate the libraries. PBMCs were separated from peripheral blood using Ficoll-Hypaque density gradient centrifugation and then cryopreserved in liquid nitrogen. Including cysteine and phenylalanine, the CDR3 has 12 amino acids. The sequence is cut down to CDR3 DNA, 36 bases in frame from base 1. Based on the germline V gene, the CDR1 and CDR2 sequences are SGHNT and YENEEA. V is reduced by 0 bases and J by 9 bases, leaving a spacing of 5 bases between them. cDNA was synthesized by template-switch 5'RACE using a primer with a 10-nucleotide random unique molecular identifier that tagged each TCR transcript. Over 180 million TCR-beta sequences, covering 15-18 subjects, were produced in each sequencing run. The RNeasy kit was used to extract total RNA. TCR-beta VDJ regions were amplified with primers for the TCR constant region and the 5'RACE anchor, using the KAPA Real-time Library Amplification kit. Sample indexes and Illumina adaptors were added in a first PCR, and a second PCR then increased library yield. After purification with Ampure beads, the TCR product of roughly 650 bp was size-selected on a 2% E-gel SizeSelection system. Before pooling, library quality was assessed on a Bioanalyzer, concentration was determined with Qubit, and library quantification was performed with the Kapa Library Quantification kit. An Illumina HiSeq 2500 sequenced the libraries paired-end 2 x 150 bp. To increase sequence diversity, 25-30% phiX was spiked into each library pool. From the authors' description of their analysis: Quality-filtered reads were processed with the UMI-based MiGEC pipeline, and over 85% of raw TCR sequences were removed by the MiGEC pipeline during error correction. VDJ genes were aligned to IMGT germline references, and each clonotype was defined by a unique CDR3 amino acid sequence together with V-J genes. Clonal expansion, Shannon diversity and CDR3 relatedness (CalcPairwiseDistances, ClusterSamples) were evaluated with VDJtools, and phylogenetic trees were built with CLCbio workbench. A clone was classed as expanded if it had 8 or more unique UMIs, a cutoff based on coefficient-of-variation modelling across technical triplicates. TCRdb reprocessed the public reads (quality trimming at Q25 with fastp, clone calling with MiXCR) and kept in-frame beta chains. Duplicate CDR3 protein sequences are folded into a single record with the most common DNA and genes. The authors' filters were not applied to this entry. Present in this sample are about 49,000 distinct CDR3 sequences, 10% of which were seen just once. 1.5% to 2% of the sample is taken by the ten largest.

This clonotype was picked up many times. What this receptor recognizes is not known. Base quality data are lacking; no much larger clone is found one base away. What the research found in general, with its limitations: No identical CDR3 amino acid sequences were shared among expanded clones across subjects, suggesting private TCR-beta repertoires in all groups. TCR clonal expansion was highest in HAM/TSP patients and lowest in MS patients, with MS patients falling below even healthy controls.

The sequenced sample consisted of PBMCs. The origin of this receptor is a woman aged 40-49 years in good health. This sequence uses TRBV11-3 and TRBJ2-2; the D gene could be either TRBD1 or TRBD2, each agreeing at 5 bases. Here the CDR3 is given as CASSLEGRELFF. The sequenced DNA is TGTGCCAGCAGCTTAGAGGGACGGGAGCTGTTTTTT.